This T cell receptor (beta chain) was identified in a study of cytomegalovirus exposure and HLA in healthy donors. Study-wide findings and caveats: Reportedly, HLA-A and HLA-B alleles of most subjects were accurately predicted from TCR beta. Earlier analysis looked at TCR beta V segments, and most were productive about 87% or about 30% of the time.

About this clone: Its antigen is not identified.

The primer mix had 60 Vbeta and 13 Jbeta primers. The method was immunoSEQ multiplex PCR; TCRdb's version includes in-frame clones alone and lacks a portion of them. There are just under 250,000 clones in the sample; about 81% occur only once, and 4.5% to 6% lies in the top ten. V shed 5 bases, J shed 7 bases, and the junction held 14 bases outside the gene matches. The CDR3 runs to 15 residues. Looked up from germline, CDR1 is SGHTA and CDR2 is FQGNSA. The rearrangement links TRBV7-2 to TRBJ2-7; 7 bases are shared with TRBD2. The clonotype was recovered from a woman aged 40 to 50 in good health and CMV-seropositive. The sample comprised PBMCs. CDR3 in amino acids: CASSDSGASVREQYF. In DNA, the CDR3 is TGTGCCAGCAGCGACAGCGGGGCCTCCGTGAGGGAGCAGTACTTC.